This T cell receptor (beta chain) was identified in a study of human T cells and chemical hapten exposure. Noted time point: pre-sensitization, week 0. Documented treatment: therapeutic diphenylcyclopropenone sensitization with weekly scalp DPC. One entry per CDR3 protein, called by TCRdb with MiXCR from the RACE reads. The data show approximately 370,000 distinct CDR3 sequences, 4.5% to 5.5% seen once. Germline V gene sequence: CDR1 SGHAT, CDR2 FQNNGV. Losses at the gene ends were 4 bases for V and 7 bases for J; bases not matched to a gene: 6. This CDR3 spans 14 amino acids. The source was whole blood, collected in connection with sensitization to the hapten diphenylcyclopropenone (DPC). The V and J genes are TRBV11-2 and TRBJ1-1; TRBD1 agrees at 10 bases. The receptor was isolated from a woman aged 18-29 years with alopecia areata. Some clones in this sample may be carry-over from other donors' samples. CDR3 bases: TGTGCCAGCAGCTGGACAGGGGGGACCATTGAAGCTTTCTTT. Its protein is CASSWTGGTIEAFF.